Described below is a single T cell receptor (beta chain) sequence and its context. Clones were sequenced by immunoSEQ multiplex PCR, and TCRdb holds only the in-frame ones, with some missing. The data contain 200,000 to 250,000 clones, around 90% of them seen just once; the ten biggest clones take up roughly 3.7%. This entry comes from a study of blood T cell repertoires in COVID-19. On the study more broadly: Samples of COVID-19 (acute and convalescent) were obtained from the United States, Italy and Spain.

The CDR3 is made up of 13 amino acids. The germline CDR1 and CDR2 sequences are MGHDK and SYGVNS. V was cut by 2 bases and J by 8 bases, with 12 bases left in between. Recruitment covered about 26 US areas and drew participants whose ages spanned roughly 18 to 90 years. No more than 2 weeks before study entry, exposed participants had met a case of COVID-19. The V gene is TRBV25-1, the J gene TRBJ1-2; D is undetermined. The sample taken for sequencing was PBMCs or T cells enriched from blood (not recorded which). The clonotype originates from a young woman who had been exposed to COVID-19. CDR3 coding DNA: TGTGCCAGCAGTGAAAGAGACACCCGAGGCTACACCTTC. It translates to CASSERDTRGYTF.